The 2 T cell receptor beta chains presented below share a single source sample, sequenced in a study of T cells in Graves' hyperthyroidism and ophthalmopathy. Template material for amplifying TCR beta CDR3 regions consisted of RNA transcripts. Initially, a first-round RT-PCR of the TCR CDR3 employed the HTBI primer set. MiXCR was run by TCRdb on the multiplex PCR reads, yielding one entry per CDR3 protein. The sample holds 500,000 to 650,000 distinct CDR3 sequences, approximately 20% seen once. Sequencing was carried out using blood. All receptors come from a man in his forties with Graves' ophthalmopathy.

The V gene is TRBV7-9, the J gene TRBJ2-7, with D tentatively TRBD2 (7 bases). Trimming left V 4 bases short and J 4 bases short, with 23 bases between. CDR3 length: 17 residues. Germline V gene lookup returns CDR1 SEHNR and CDR2 FQNEAQ (reference sequence). The CDR3 reads CASSWSGGSILSYEQYF. The DNA for the CDR3 is TGTGCCAGCAGCTGGTCGGGGGGCTCAATACTATCTTACGAGCAGTACTTC.

With regard to this clonotype: A read error may explain this, as a much larger clone is one base away. The chain carries TRBV20-1 and TRBJ2-5, with 11 bases matching TRBD1. The trim removed 2 bases at V and 7 bases at J, leaving 6 bases unmatched. There are 14 residues in the CDR3. Per the germline V gene, CDR1 is DFQATT and CDR2 is SNEGSKA (reference sequence). The CDR3 sequence: CSARRTGGLGTQYF. DNA of the CDR3: TGCAGTGCTAGAAGGACAGGGGGCTTAGGGACCCAGTACTTC.